Each of the 4 T cell receptor beta chains below was sequenced from the same sample in a study of response to subunit inactivated influenza vaccine (dated by TCRdb to the late 2010s). The protocol used for the library was RT-PCR. The sample was run on an Illumina HiSeq 2500. The raw public reads went through TCRdb reprocessing: fastp at Q25, MiXCR clone calling, in-frame beta chains kept. Each entry is one CDR3 protein sequence, shown with its most common DNA and genes. The sample includes a few hundred thousand distinct CDR3 sequences, with 11% observed a single time. The ten largest clones represent 9.5% to 12% of the sample. This sample was also put to use in a study of T cells expressing NK-cell markers. The second publication reports: TCR beta cDNA libraries were prepared using 5'RACE template switching, which introduced a universal primer site and unique molecular identifiers.

Sequences were derived from PBMCs from blood, sampled on the day of vaccination. The receptors derive from a man aged 45-65 years who received an inactivated influenza vaccine. Donor details come from another sample of the same person, matched by shared clones.

The V and J genes are TRBV24-1 and TRBJ1-5; 7 nucleotides align to TRBD1. Germline trimming cut 6 bases from V and 6 bases from J; bases unmatched to any gene: 7. CDR3 length: 14 residues. CDR1 is KGHDR, CDR2 SFDVKD, per germline. CDR3 sequence reads: CATSSDRAGQPQHF. The CDR3 DNA sequence: TGTGCCACCAGTTCCGACAGGGCGGGTCAGCCCCAGCATTTT.

The CDR3 coding sequence is TGTGCCAGCATTGGGGTCCAGGGCGCGTCTGTAGCTTTCTTT. Amino acids: CASIGVQGASVAFF. The chain uses TRBV7-9 and TRBJ1-1, with D tentatively TRBD1 (5 bases). The germline gives CDR1 SEHNR, CDR2 FQNEAQ (reference sequence). Between the trimmed V and J ends, which lost 7 bases and 10 bases, there was a span of 22 bases. The CDR3 runs 14 residues.

This clonotype has a handful of counts. J is TRBJ2-7 and V is TRBV15; 8 bases match TRBD1. With V trimmed by 0 bases and J by 3 bases, 13 bases remained unmatched. The CDR3 totals 18 residues. CDR1 and CDR2 from the germline V gene are LNHNV and YYDKDF (reference sequence). The CDR3 nucleotides read TGTGCCACCAGCAGAGATCGCCGATGGACAGGGATGGACTACGAGCAGTACTTC. Protein: CATSRDRRWTGMDYEQYF.

This clonotype has a handful of counts. The gene calls are TRBV5-1 and TRBJ1-1, with no clear D. Germline V gene sequence: CDR1 SGHRS, CDR2 YFSETQ. The length of the CDR3 is 14 residues. Between the trimmed V and J ends, which lost 0 bases and 4 bases, there was a span of 10 bases. The CDR3 sequence: CASSLAVDGTEAFF. DNA for the CDR3: TGCGCCAGCAGCTTGGCAGTGGACGGCACTGAAGCTTTCTTT.